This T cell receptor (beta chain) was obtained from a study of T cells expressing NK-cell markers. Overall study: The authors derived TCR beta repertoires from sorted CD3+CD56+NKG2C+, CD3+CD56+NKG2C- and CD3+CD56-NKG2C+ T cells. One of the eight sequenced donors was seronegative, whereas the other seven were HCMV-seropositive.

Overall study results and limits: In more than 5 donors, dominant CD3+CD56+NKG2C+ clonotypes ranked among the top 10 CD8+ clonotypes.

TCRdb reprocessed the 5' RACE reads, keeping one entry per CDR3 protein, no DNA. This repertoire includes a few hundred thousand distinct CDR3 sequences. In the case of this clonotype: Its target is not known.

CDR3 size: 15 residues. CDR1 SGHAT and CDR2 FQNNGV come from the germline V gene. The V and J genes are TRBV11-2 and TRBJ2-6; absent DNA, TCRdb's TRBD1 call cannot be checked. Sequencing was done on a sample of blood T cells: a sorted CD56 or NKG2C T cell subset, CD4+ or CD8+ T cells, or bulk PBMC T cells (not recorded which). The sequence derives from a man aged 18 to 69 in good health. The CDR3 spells CASSSSGGLANVLTF.